The 26 T cell receptor beta chains reported below all come from one sample, sequenced in a study of molecular identifiers for immune sequencing clone quantification. TCRdb passed the PCR reads through MiXCR, listing each CDR3 protein once. The repertoire holds approximately 630,000 distinct CDR3 sequences, with over 25% as singletons. Specimen: naive CD8+ T cells from blood, with Jurkat cell RNA spiked in. The subset was: FACS-sorted CD8+CD4-CCR7+CD45RA+ naive T cells. Receptors originate from a human donor in good health. Some libraries in this study had Jurkat cell RNA spiked in.

As concerns this clonotype: This could be a read error, since a much larger clone is one nucleotide away. The V call is TRBV20-1, the J call TRBJ1-3; no definite D call. The CDR3 is 14 amino acids. Germline V gene sequence: CDR1 DFQATT, CDR2 SNEGSKA (reference sequence). Trimming removed 1 base from V and 4 bases from J, with 11 bases in between. The CDR3: CSARGSGFGNTIYF. CDR3 coding DNA: TGCAGTGCTAGAGGATCCGGGTTCGGAAACACCATATATTTT.

This rearrangement joins TRBV9 to TRBJ2-2, with 10 bases matching TRBD1. The CDR3 loop spans 16 amino acids. J was trimmed by 5 bases and V by 4 bases; bases with no gene match: 8. In germline, CDR1 is SGDLS, CDR2 YYNGEE. As DNA, the CDR3 is TGTGCCAGCAGCCACAGACAGGGGGCTGGGACCGGGGAGCTGTTTTTT. This translates into CASSHRQGAGTGELFF.

A few counts support this clonotype. The chain joins TRBV5-6 to TRBJ1-1; D is possibly TRBD1 (5 bases). V was shortened by 2 bases and J by 5 bases, with 16 bases between the two germline ends. The CDR3 has 15 amino acids. Germline loops: CDR1 SGHDT, CDR2 YYEEEE. CDR3 sequence (DNA): TGTGCCAGCAGCTTATCTTGGGGGGAGAGGACTGAAGCTTTCTTT. As protein: CASSLSWGERTEAFF.

This clonotype has only a few counts. This CDR3 reads CSARDNRGYEQYF. The CDR3 DNA is TGCAGTGCTAGAGACAACAGGGGATACGAGCAGTACTTC. The J gene is TRBJ2-7, the V gene TRBV20-1, with 7 bases aligning to TRBD1. CDR3 length: 13 amino acids. CDR1 and CDR2 (germline): DFQATT, SNEGSKA (reference sequence). V trimming: 0 bases; J trimming: 4 bases; junction bases outside the gene matches: 3.

The table lists this clonotype with many counts. The chain links TRBV4-1 to TRBJ1-1; D call uncertain. V lost 3 bases, J lost 4 bases, and 15 bases lay in between. CDR1 and CDR2 (germline): MGHRA, YSYEKL. This CDR3 contains 15 residues. The CDR3 protein is CASSHPLGRITEAFF. As DNA, the CDR3 is TGCGCCAGCAGCCACCCGTTGGGTCGGATCACTGAAGCTTTCTTT.

In its sample, this clonotype was seen many times. This rearrangement joins TRBV6-2 or TRBV6-3 to TRBJ2-3; D is unresolved. Per the germline V gene, CDR1 is MNHEY and CDR2 is SVGEGT. V shed 4 bases and J shed 6 bases, with 14 bases lying between them. The CDR3 is 14 amino acids. The DNA of the CDR3 is TGTGCCAGCAGTTTTGCAATGTTTGACGATACGCAGTATTTT. Translation gives CASSFAMFDDTQYF.

For this clonotype: The junction shows a germline mismatch at one end, possibly a read error. CDR3 amino acids: CASSLERYRDSGSTIYF. The CDR3 bases are TGTGCCAGCAGTTTAGAAAGGTACCGGGACTCTGGAAGCACCATATATTTT. The V call is TRBV28, the J call TRBJ1-3; D is perhaps TRBD1 (5 bases). The CDR3 contains 17 residues. The V gene's germline CDR1 is MDHEN and CDR2 SYDVKM. Full variable domain (missing parts from reference TRBV28 and TRBJ1-3): DVKVTQSSRYLVKRTGEKVFLECVQDMDHENMFWYRQDPGLGLRLIYFSYDVKMKEKGDIPEGYSVSREKKERFSLILESASTNQTSMYLCASSLERYRDSGSTIYFGEGSWLTVV.

Comment on this clonotype: A much bigger clone sits one base away, suggesting this may be a read error. This CDR3 is CASNSGLVGADTQYF. The DNA of the CDR3 is TGTGCCAGCAATTCGGGACTAGTGGGCGCAGATACGCAGTATTTT. The V call is TRBV2, the J call TRBJ2-3, with TRBD2 matching 8 bases. CDR1 SNHLY and CDR2 FYNNEI come from the germline V gene. V was pared by 7 bases and J by 4 bases, with 10 bases of the junction left unmatched. CDR3 size: 15 residues.

This clonotype was counted many times. The CDR3: CASSLSTYSGDEQYF. CDR3 in DNA: TGTGCCAGCAGTTTATCAACCTACAGCGGGGACGAGCAGTACTTC. The chain joins TRBV28 to TRBJ2-7; 7 positions match TRBD2. The trim removed 1 base at V and 5 bases at J, leaving 8 bases unmatched. The length of the CDR3 is 15 residues. CDR1 and CDR2 from the germline V gene are MDHEN and SYDVKM.

This clonotype has a count of ten or more. This chain joins TRBV12-5 and TRBJ2-3; D uncertain. Germline V gives CDR1 LGHNT, CDR2 FRNRAP. The CDR3 runs to 15 residues. The V end lost 2 bases, the J end lost 4 bases, and 13 bases lay between the germline ends. CDR3 bases: TGTGCTAGTGGTTTGAGCACGGAAACCGCAGATACGCAGTATTTT. Amino acids: CASGLSTETADTQYF.

This clonotype was seen at least ten times. This chain's CDR3 is CASSEQDRGTDTQYF. The CDR3 nucleotides read TGTGCCAGCAGTGAACAAGACAGGGGCACAGATACGCAGTATTTT. The chain links TRBV6-1 to TRBJ2-3; 7 bases match TRBD1. CDR3 length equals 15 residues. V shed 2 bases and J 1 base; nucleotides not matched to a gene: 3. Germline-derived CDR1 and CDR2 are MNHNS and SASEGT.

A note on this clonotype: Its ends do not fully match the called genes, so a read error is possible. The chain recombines TRBV24-1 with TRBJ1-2; unclear D gene. The CDR3 spans 14 residues. Germline V lookup: CDR1 KGHDR, CDR2 SFDVKD. For the CDR3, the DNA is TGTGCCACCAGTGACGGGCAGCTTAACTATGTCTACACCTTC. Its translation: CATSDGQLNYVYTF.

At least ten counts were recorded for this clonotype. The chain couples TRBV6-2 or TRBV6-3 to TRBJ2-5, with D hard to call. Germline CDR1 reads MNHEY; CDR2 reads SVGEGT. The V end was cut by 7 bases, the J end by 4 bases, with 19 bases between. The CDR3 is 15 amino acids. The DNA of the CDR3 is TGTGCCAGCACCTCGGGCCAGCTCCTGGGAGAGACCCAGTACTTC. This gives the protein CASTSGQLLGETQYF.

The chain employs TRBV28 and TRBJ2-7; 7 bases map to TRBD1. The germline V gene encodes CDR1 MDHEN and CDR2 SYDVKM. With V trimmed by 7 bases and J by 3 bases, 12 bases remained unmatched. The CDR3 extends over 15 amino acids. This CDR3 is CASTFNPGQHYEQYF. DNA for the CDR3: TGTGCCAGCACTTTCAATCCGGGACAGCACTACGAGCAGTACTTC.

Regarding this clonotype: A much larger clonotype is one base distant, so this may be a read error. The gene calls are TRBV20-1 and TRBJ1-5; possibly TRBD1 for D (6 bases). Germline V CDR1 and CDR2: DFQATT, SNEGSKA (reference sequence). The CDR3 is 15 residues long. CDR3 nucleotides: TGCAGTGTTAGAGGACCCAGGGGCAGCAATCAGCCCCAGCATTTT. It yields the protein CSVRGPRGSNQPQHF.

As to this clonotype: The junction departs from the called germline gene at one end, perhaps through a read error. The V call is TRBV4-1, the J call TRBJ2-5; 14 nucleotides agree with TRBD2. Germline-derived CDR1 and CDR2 are MGHRA and YSYEKL. This CDR3 spans 17 amino acids. The CDR3 loop is CASSQAPLGLAGETQCF. CDR3 nucleotides: TGCGCCAGCAGCCAAGCCCCATTGGGACTAGCGGGAGAGACCCAGTGCTTC.

The J gene is TRBJ1-2, the V gene TRBV27; possible D gene TRBD1, 6 bases. V lost 0 bases and J lost 4, with 15 bases in between. The germline gives CDR1 MNHEY, CDR2 SMNVEV (reference sequence). The CDR3 totals 16 residues. CDR3 sequence (DNA): TGTGCCAGCAGTTTATCGACAGGAGCCCTCCGCTATGGCTACACCTTC. Translation: CASSLSTGALRYGYTF.

V usage is TRBV7-2 and J usage is TRBJ2-3, with TRBD2 matching 9 bases. V lost 3 bases to trimming and J lost 2 bases; unmatched junction nucleotides: 6. Looked up from germline, CDR1 is SGHTA and CDR2 is FQGNSA. The CDR3 spans 16 residues. CDR3 nucleotides: TGTGCCAGCAGCTTGGCCCCTAGCGGGACCACAGATACGCAGTATTTT. Translated, it gives CASSLAPSGTTDTQYF.

This clonotype was picked up many times. V usage is TRBV20-1 and J usage is TRBJ1-1, with D tentatively TRBD1 (5 bases). Trimming cost V 3 bases and J 5 bases, with 10 bases left between them. Germline CDR1 reads DFQATT; CDR2 reads SNEGSKA (reference sequence). This CDR3 spans 12 amino acids. The CDR3 DNA is TGCAGTGCTAGTTCAGGGTCGACTGAAGCTTTCTTT. It is translated as CSASSGSTEAFF.

This chain connects TRBV7-9 to TRBJ1-5, with D perhaps matching TRBD1 (6 bases). Deletions cut 8 bases from V and 2 bases from J, with 10 bases between. This CDR3 region has 13 residues. Per germline, CDR1 SEHNR and CDR2 FQNEAQ (reference sequence). CDR3 coding DNA: TGTGCCAGCGGCCCAGGGGGCAATCAGCCCCAGCATTTT. Encoded protein: CASGPGGNQPQHF.

The genes are TRBV10-3 and TRBJ1-1; D is unresolved. This CDR3 spans 13 amino acids. V was cut by 0 bases and J by 3 bases, with 5 bases left in between. CDR1 is ENHRY and CDR2 is SYGVKD in the germline V gene. The CDR3 reads CAISESLYTEAFF. In nucleotides, the CDR3 is TGTGCCATCAGTGAGTCCCTATACACTGAAGCTTTCTTT.

The J gene is TRBJ2-5, the V gene TRBV3-1, with unresolved D. V lost 0 bases, J lost 4 bases, and 18 bases lay in between. Per germline, CDR1 LGHDT and CDR2 YNNKEL (reference sequence). CDR3 length: 17 residues. CDR3 region: CASSQDSGLPGRETQYF. As DNA, the CDR3 is TGTGCCAGCAGCCAAGATTCGGGCCTCCCGGGTCGAGAGACCCAGTACTTC.

Turning to this clonotype: Just one base apart from a much larger clone, this may be a read error. V gene TRBV9 combines with J gene TRBJ1-3, with a possible D match to TRBD1 (5 bases). The V and J ends lost 0 bases and 0 bases respectively, with 7 bases between them. CDR3 length: 15 amino acids. CDR1 and CDR2 (germline): SGDLS, YYNGEE. The CDR3 DNA is TGTGCCAGCAGCGTAGGGGGGACCTCTGGAAACACCATATATTTT. Translating it yields CASSVGGTSGNTIYF.

This clonotype has a handful of counts. The V gene is TRBV20-1, the J gene TRBJ1-3; D is unresolved. This CDR3 region has 15 residues. With 6 bases removed from V and 0 bases from J, the gap between germline ends came to 15 bases. Germline V gene sequence: CDR1 DFQATT, CDR2 SNEGSKA (reference sequence). The CDR3 loop is CSATYVQNSGNTIYF. CDR3 nucleotides: TGCAGTGCCACCTATGTACAGAACTCTGGAAACACCATATATTTT.

This chain links TRBV12-3 or TRBV12-4 with TRBJ2-5; D perhaps matches TRBD2 (5 bases). This CDR3 has 14 residues. V was clipped by 5 bases and J by 9 bases, with 19 bases between them. CDR3 coding DNA: TGTGCCAGCAGTGACCGGCCTGGTTGGGAGTCCCAGTACTTC. This translates into CASSDRPGWESQYF.

The table lists this clonotype with many counts. This chain links TRBV4-3 with TRBJ1-3; perhaps TRBD1 as D (6 bases). This CDR3 has 15 amino acids. V lost 4 bases and J 0 bases, leaving 10 bases between the germline ends. CDR1 LGHNA and CDR2 YSLEER come from the germline V gene. CDR3 DNA sequence: TGCGCCAGCAGCCGGGACAAGAGCTCTGGAAACACCATATATTTT. Residues: CASSRDKSSGNTIYF.